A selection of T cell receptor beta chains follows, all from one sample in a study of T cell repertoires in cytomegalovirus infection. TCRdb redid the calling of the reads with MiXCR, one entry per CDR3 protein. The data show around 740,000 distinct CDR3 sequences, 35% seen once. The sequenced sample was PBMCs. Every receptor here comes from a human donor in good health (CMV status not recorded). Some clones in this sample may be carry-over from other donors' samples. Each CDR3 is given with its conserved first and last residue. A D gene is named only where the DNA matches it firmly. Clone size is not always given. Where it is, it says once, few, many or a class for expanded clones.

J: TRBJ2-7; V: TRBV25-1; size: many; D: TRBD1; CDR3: CASSPDRASSYEQYF; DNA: TGTGCCAGCAGCCCTGACAGGGCCTCGTCCTACGAGCAGTACTTC
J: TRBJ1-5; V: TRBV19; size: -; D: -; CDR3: CASSPPDRVNQPQHF; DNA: TGTGCCAGTAGTCCCCCGGACAGAGTCAATCAGCCTCAGCATTTT
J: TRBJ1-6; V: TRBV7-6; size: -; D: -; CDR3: CASSLDGKSPLHF; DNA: TGTGCCAGCAGCTTAGACGGTAAGTCACCCCTCCACTTT
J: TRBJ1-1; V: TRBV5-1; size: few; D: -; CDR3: CASKETTMNTEAFF; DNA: TGCGCCAGCAAGGAGACAACCATGAACACTGAAGCTTTCTTT
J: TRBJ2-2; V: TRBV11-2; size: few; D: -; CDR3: CASSLVTGNTGELFF; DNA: TGTGCCAGCAGCTTAGTGACAGGGAACACCGGGGAGCTGTTTTTT
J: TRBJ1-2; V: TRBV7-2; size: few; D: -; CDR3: CASSLDWGTHTGSGYTF; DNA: TGTGCCAGCAGCTTAGATTGGGGCACCCACACTGGGAGCGGCTACACCTTC
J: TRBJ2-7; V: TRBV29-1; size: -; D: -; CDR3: CSVVSGMGMYEQYF; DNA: TGCAGCGTTGTCTCCGGAATGGGGATGTACGAGCAGTACTTC
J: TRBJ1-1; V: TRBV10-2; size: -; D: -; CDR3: CASTPRGEVAFF; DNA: TGCGCCAGCACGCCGCGGGGAGAGGTAGCTTTCTTT
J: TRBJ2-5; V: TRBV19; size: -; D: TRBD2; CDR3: CASSIVVLLAGDPQETQYF; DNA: TGTGCCAGTAGTATAGTCGTGTTGTTAGCGGGAGATCCCCAAGAGACCCAGTACTTC
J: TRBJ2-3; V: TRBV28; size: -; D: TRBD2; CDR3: CAASGPGTDTQYF; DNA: TGTGCCGCTAGCGGGCCAGGCACAGATACGCAGTATTTT
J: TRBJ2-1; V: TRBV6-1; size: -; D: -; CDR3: CASRTPAGREQFF; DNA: TGTGCCAGCAGGACCCCCGCCGGGCGTGAGCAGTTCTTC
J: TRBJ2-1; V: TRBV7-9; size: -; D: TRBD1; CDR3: CASSLDPGQGHTQFF; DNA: TGTGCCAGCAGCTTAGACCCGGGACAGGGTCATACGCAGTTCTTC
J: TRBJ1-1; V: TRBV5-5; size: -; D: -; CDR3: CASSPPIGGNTEAFF; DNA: TGTGCCAGCAGCCCCCCCATCGGGGGGAACACTGAAGCTTTCTTT
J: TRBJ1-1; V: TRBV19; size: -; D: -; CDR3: CASSIAAGIRDEAFF; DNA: TGTGCCAGTAGTATAGCAGCAGGGATAAGGGATGAAGCTTTCTTT
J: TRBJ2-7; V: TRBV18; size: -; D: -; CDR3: CASSPPPTGLAEQYF; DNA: TGTGCCAGCTCACCGCCGCCCACAGGGCTGGCCGAGCAGTACTTC
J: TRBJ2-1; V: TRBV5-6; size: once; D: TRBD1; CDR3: CASSWDRGGYNEQFF; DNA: TGTGCCAGCAGCTGGGACAGGGGAGGCTACAATGAGCAGTTCTTC
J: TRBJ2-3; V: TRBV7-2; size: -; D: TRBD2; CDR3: CASSSPGRGADTQYF; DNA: TGTGCCAGCAGCTCCCCTGGGCGGGGGGCAGATACGCAGTATTTT
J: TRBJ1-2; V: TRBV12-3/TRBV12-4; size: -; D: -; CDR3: CASSLASFYGYTF; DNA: TGTGCCAGCAGTTTGGCCAGTTTCTATGGCTACACCTTC
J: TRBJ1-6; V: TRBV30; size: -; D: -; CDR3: CAWSSDSDSPLHF; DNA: TGTGCCTGGAGCTCCGATTCGGATTCACCCCTCCACTTT
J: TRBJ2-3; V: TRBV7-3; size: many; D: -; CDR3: CASSLGGLGRDTQYF; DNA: TGTGCCAGCAGCTTAGGAGGACTTGGCCGAGATACGCAGTATTTT
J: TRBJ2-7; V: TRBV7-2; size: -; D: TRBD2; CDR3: CASSLAFRSGTRPAYEKYF; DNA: TGTGCCAGCAGCTTAGCATTTCGGTCCGGGACTAGGCCTGCCTACGAGAAGTACTTC
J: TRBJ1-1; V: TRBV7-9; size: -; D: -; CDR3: CASSLASGVTESTEAFF; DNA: TGTGCCAGCAGCTTAGCCAGTGGGGTAACTGAAAGCACTGAAGCTTTCTTT
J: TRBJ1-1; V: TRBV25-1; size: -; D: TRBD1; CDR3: CASSVTGVVTEAFF; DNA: TGTGCCAGCAGTGTAACAGGGGTGGTGACTGAAGCTTTCTTT
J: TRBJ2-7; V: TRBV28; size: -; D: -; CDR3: CASSLVPASYEQYF; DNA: TGTGCCAGCAGTTTAGTTCCAGCGTCCTACGAGCAGTACTTC
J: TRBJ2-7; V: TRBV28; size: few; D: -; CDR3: CASNQGPNGLYF; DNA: TGTGCCAGCAACCAGGGTCCCAACGGGCTGTACTTC
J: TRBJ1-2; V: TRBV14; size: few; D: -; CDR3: CASSQDRSGYGYTF; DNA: TGTGCCAGCAGCCAAGACAGGAGCGGCTATGGCTACACCTTC
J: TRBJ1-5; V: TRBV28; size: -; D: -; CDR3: CASSGDSFYQPQHF; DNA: TGTGCCAGCAGTGGAGACAGTTTTTATCAGCCCCAGCATTTT
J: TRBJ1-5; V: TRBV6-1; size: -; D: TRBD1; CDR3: CASKIQGGNQPQHF; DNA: TGTGCCAGCAAAATTCAGGGGGGAAATCAGCCCCAGCATTTT
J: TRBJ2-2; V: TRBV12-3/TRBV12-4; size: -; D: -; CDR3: CASSTGSASGELFF; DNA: TGTGCCAGCAGTACAGGGTCAGCATCCGGGGAGCTGTTTTTT
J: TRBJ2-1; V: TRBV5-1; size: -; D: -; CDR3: CATYDRVDEQFF; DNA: TGCGCCACCTACGACCGTGTCGATGAGCAGTTCTTC
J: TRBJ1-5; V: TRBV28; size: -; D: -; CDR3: CASIVGGSQGQPQHF; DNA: TGTGCCAGCATCGTTGGGGGGTCGCAGGGTCAGCCCCAGCATTTT
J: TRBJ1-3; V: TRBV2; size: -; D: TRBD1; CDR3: CASSEEGAFSGNTIYF; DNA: TGTGCCAGCAGTGAAGAGGGGGCCTTCTCTGGAAACACCATATATTTT
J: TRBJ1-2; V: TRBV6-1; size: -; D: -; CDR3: CASSERAQGMVYTF; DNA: TGTGCCAGCAGTGAACGGGCGCAGGGCATGGTCTACACCTTC
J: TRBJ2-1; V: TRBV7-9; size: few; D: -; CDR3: CASSLARGFYNEQFF; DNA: TGTGCCAGCAGCTTAGCGCGAGGTTTCTACAATGAGCAGTTCTTC
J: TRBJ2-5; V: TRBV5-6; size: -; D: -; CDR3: CASSLDPGGGEETQYF; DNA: TGTGCCAGCAGCTTGGATCCAGGGGGGGGGGAAGAGACCCAGTACTTC
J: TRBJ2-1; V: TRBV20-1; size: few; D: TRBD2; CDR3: CSAREGGDEQFF; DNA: TGCAGTGCTAGAGAGGGAGGGGATGAGCAGTTCTTC
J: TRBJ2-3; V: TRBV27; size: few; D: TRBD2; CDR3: CASSLWREGSDTQYF; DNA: TGTGCCAGCAGTTTATGGAGGGAGGGATCAGATACGCAGTATTTT
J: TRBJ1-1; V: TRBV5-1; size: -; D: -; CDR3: CASSLAPGSTEAFF; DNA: TGCGCCAGCAGCTTGGCCCCAGGGTCCACTGAAGCTTTCTTT
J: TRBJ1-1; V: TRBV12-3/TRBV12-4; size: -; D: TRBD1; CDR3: CASSPTGGGRNTEAFF; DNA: TGTGCCAGCAGTCCTACAGGGGGCGGTAGGAACACTGAAGCTTTCTTT
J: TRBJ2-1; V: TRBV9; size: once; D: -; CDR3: CASSKDDEQFF; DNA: TGTGCCAGCAGCAAGGACGATGAGCAGTTCTTC
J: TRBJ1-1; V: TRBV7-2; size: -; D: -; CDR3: CASSFSELGTEAFF; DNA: TGTGCCAGCAGTTTCAGCGAGCTGGGCACTGAAGCTTTCTTT
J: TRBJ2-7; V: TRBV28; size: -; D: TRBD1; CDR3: CASTSPSQGIPSYEQYF; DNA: TGTGCCAGCACCTCACCCTCACAGGGGATCCCCTCCTACGAGCAGTACTTC
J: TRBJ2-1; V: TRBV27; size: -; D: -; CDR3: CASSLSTASVSYNEQFF; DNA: TGTGCCAGCAGTTTATCGACGGCTAGTGTCAGCTACAATGAGCAGTTCTTC
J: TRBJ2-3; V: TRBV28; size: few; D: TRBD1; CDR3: CASSARGLADTQYF; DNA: TGTGCCAGCAGTGCCAGGGGGCTAGCGGATACGCAGTATTTT
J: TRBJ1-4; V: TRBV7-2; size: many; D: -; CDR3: CASSSSRGPNEKLFF; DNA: TGTGCCAGCAGCTCCTCTAGGGGCCCTAATGAAAAACTGTTTTTT
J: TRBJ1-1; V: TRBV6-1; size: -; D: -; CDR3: CASSEPAGTEAFF; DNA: TGTGCCAGCAGTGAACCGGCGGGCACTGAAGCTTTCTTT
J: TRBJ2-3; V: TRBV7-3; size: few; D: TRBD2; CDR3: CASSLKGGGTDTQYF; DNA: TGTGCCAGCAGCTTAAAGGGAGGGGGCACAGATACGCAGTATTTT
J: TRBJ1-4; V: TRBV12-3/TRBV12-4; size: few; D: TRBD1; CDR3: CASSRGSGQGNEKLFF; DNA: TGTGCCAGCAGCCGGGGCTCGGGACAGGGTAATGAAAAACTGTTTTTT
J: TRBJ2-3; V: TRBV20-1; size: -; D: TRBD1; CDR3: CSATSDRANTDTQYF; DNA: TGCAGTGCTACATCGGACAGGGCGAACACAGATACGCAGTATTTT